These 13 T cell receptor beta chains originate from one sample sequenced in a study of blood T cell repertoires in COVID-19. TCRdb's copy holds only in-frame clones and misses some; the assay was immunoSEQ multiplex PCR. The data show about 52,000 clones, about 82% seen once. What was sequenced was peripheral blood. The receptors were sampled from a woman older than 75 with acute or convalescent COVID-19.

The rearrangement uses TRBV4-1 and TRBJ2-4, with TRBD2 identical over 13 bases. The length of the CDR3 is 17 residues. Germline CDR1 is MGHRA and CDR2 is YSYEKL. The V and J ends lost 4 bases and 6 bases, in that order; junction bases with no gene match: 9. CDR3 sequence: CASSRVGLAGAGNIQYF. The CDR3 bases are TGCGCCAGCAGCCGCGTAGGACTAGCGGGAGCGGGAAACATTCAGTACTTC.

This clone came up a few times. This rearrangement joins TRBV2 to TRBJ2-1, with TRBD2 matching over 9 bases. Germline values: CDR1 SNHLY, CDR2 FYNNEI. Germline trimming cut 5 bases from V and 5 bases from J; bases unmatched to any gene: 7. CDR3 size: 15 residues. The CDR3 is CASSILGLANNEQFF. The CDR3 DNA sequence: TGTGCCAGCAGTATACTGGGACTAGCTAACAATGAGCAGTTCTTC.

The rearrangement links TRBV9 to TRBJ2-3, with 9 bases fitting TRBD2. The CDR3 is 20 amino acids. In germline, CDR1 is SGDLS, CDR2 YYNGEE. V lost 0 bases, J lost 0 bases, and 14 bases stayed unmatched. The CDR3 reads CASSVGAGGQKTLSTDTQYF. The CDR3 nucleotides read TGTGCCAGCAGCGTAGGAGCGGGGGGACAAAAAACGTTAAGCACAGATACGCAGTATTTT.

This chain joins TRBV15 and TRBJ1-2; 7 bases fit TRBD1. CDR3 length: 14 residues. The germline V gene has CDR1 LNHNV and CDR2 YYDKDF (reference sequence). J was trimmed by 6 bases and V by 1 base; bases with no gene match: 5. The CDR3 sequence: CATSRAQGVDGYTF. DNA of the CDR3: TGTGCCACCAGCAGAGCCCAGGGGGTCGATGGCTACACCTTC.

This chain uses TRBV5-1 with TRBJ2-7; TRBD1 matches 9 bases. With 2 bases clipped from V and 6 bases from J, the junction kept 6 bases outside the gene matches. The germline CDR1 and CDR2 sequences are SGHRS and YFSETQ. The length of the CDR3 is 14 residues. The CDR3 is CASSLQGTGSEQYF. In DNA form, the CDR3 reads TGCGCCAGCAGCTTACAAGGGACAGGGAGCGAGCAGTACTTC. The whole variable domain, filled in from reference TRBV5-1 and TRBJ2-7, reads KAGVTQTPRYLIKTRGQQVTLSCSPISGHRSVSWYQQTPGQGLQFLFEYFSETQRNKGNFPGRFSGRQFSNSRSEMNVSTLELGDSALYLCASSLQGTGSEQYFGPGTRLTVT.

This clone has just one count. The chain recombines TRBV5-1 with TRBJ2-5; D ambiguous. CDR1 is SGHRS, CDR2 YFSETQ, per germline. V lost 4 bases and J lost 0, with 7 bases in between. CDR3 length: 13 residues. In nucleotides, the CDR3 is TGCGCCAGCAGCCGTGACTACCAAGAGACCCAGTACTTC. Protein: CASSRDYQETQYF.

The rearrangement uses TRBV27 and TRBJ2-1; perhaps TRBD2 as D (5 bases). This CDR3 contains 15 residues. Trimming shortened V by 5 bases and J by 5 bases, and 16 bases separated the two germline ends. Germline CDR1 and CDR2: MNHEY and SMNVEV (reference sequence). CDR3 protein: CASSRLGANHNEQFF. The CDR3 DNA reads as TGTGCCAGCAGTCGACTGGGAGCTAATCACAATGAGCAGTTCTTC.

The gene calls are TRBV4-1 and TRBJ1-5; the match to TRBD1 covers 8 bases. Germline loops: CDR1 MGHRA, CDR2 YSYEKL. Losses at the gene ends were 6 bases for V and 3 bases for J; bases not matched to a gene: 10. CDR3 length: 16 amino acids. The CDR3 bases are TGCGCCAGCAGTTACAGGGGGGGGAGTTCCAATCAGCCCCAGCATTTT. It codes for CASSYRGGSSNQPQHF.

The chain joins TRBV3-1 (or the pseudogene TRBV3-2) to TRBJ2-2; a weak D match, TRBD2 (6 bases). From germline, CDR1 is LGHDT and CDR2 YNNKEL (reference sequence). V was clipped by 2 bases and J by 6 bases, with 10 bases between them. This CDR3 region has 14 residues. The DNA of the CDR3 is TGTGCCAGCAGCCAAATAAGGGAGGCCGGGGAGCTGTTTTTT. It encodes CASSQIREAGELFF.

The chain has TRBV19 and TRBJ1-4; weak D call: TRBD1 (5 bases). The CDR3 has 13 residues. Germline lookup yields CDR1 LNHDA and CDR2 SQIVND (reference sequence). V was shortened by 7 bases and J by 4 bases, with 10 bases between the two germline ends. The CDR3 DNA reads TGTGCCAGTAACCGGGACTTTAATGAAAAACTGTTTTTT. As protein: CASNRDFNEKLFF.

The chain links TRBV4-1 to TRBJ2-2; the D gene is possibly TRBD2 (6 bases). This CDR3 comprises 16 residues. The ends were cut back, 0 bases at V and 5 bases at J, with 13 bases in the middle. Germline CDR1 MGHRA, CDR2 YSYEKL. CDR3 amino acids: CASSQDSRGRTGELFF. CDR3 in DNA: TGCGCCAGCAGCCAAGATAGCCGGGGGAGGACCGGGGAGCTGTTTTTT.

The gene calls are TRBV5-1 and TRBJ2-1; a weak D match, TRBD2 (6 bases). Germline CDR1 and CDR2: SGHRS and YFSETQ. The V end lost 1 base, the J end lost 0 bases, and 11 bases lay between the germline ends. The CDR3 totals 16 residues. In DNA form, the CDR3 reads TGCGCCAGCAGCTTGTTTCGGGGGAGCTCCTACAATGAGCAGTTCTTC. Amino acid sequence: CASSLFRGSSYNEQFF.

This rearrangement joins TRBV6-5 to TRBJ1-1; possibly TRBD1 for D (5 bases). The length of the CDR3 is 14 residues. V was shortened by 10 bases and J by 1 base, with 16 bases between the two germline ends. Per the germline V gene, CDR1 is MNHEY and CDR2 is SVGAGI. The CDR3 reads CATLSGQGNTEAFF. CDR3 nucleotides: TGTGCCACCCTCAGTGGTCAGGGGAACACTGAAGCTTTCTTT.